These 8 T cell receptor beta chains were all obtained from the same sample, sequenced in a study of early T cells in non-severe SARS-CoV-2 infection. TCRdb independently ran MiXCR on the 5' RACE reads; one entry per CDR3 protein. This sample has about 60,000 distinct CDR3 sequences; around 6% occur once, and the top ten carry about 6.8%. Specimen: whole blood. These receptors were collected from an adult who was a healthcare worker with PCR-confirmed SARS-CoV-2 infection or an uninfected control (not recorded which).

There are many counts of this clonotype. The rearrangement links TRBV3-1 to TRBJ2-6; D gene ambiguous. This CDR3 contains 17 residues. CDR1 LGHDT and CDR2 YNNKEL come from the germline V gene (reference sequence). Between the trimmed V and J ends, which lost 1 base and 2 bases, there was a span of 12 bases. CDR3 nucleotide sequence: TGTGCCAGCAGCCAAGTCCCGACGACCGCTGGGGCCAACGTCCTGACTTTC. Translating gives CASSQVPTTAGANVLTF.

The chain carries TRBV6-6 and TRBJ1-1; tentatively, D is TRBD1 (6 bases). The CDR3 runs 15 residues. Looked up from germline, CDR1 is MNHNY and CDR2 is SVGAGI (reference sequence). Trimming pared 4 bases from V and 1 base from J, leaving 13 bases between. The CDR3 coding sequence is TGTGCCAGCAGTTCCCCGACAGGACAGAACACTGAAGCTTTCTTT. Residues: CASSSPTGQNTEAFF.

This rearrangement joins TRBV24-1 to TRBJ2-1, with D perhaps assigned TRBD1 or TRBD2 (6 bases each). The V and J ends lost 8 bases and 8 bases respectively, with 18 bases between them. CDR1 is KGHDR and CDR2 is SFDVKD in the germline V gene. The CDR3 extends over 14 amino acids. CDR3 nucleotide sequence: TGTGCCACCAACTCAAAAGGGGGGCGCCATGAGCAGTTCTTC. Protein sequence: CATNSKGGRHEQFF.

This clonotype has ten or more counts. This chain connects TRBV20-1 to TRBJ2-3; perhaps TRBD2 as D (6 bases). CDR1 and CDR2 from the germline V gene are DFQATT and SNEGSKA (reference sequence). The CDR3 length is 14 residues. Trimming took 0 bases from V and 5 from J, leaving 12 bases between them. CDR3 protein: CSARDMIAEDTQYF. CDR3 DNA sequence: TGCAGTGCTAGAGACATGATAGCGGAAGATACGCAGTATTTT.

This clonotype was picked up a small number of times. The chain employs TRBV27 and TRBJ2-1, with 8 bases identical to TRBD2. Germline CDR1 reads MNHEY; CDR2 reads SMNVEV (reference sequence). CDR3 size: 18 residues. With V trimmed by 2 bases and J by 3 bases, 12 bases remained unmatched. In nucleotides, the CDR3 is TGTGCCAGCAGTTTACCAACCGAGGCGGGGGGCCGCTACAATGAGCAGTTCTTC. Translating it yields CASSLPTEAGGRYNEQFF.

This clonotype was seen at least ten times. J is TRBJ2-7 and V is TRBV19; 10 bases line up with TRBD2. V was clipped by 5 bases and J by 3 bases; unmatched bases: 7. Germline V lookup: CDR1 LNHDA, CDR2 SQIVND (reference sequence). CDR3 length: 15 amino acids. Here the CDR3 DNA reads TGTGCCAGTAGTGCCTCTAGCGGGAGCAACTACGAGCAGTACTTC. This sequence encodes CASSASSGSNYEQYF.

This clonotype was seen repeatedly, ten times or more. The V and J genes are TRBV6-6 and TRBJ1-2; D call uncertain. The CDR3 extends over 13 amino acids. Germline values: CDR1 MNHNY, CDR2 SVGAGI (reference sequence). V shed 8 bases and J shed 1 base, with 11 bases lying between them. The CDR3 protein is CASLEEFNYGYTF. In DNA form, the CDR3 reads TGTGCCAGCCTGGAGGAGTTTAACTATGGCTACACCTTC.

J is TRBJ1-2 and V is TRBV29-1, with D possibly matching TRBD1 (5 bases). Germline V CDR1 and CDR2: SQVTM, ANQGSEA. V was trimmed by 6 bases and J by 7 bases, leaving 18 bases between them. This CDR3 is 13 amino acids long. The DNA of the CDR3 is TGCAGCGTCTCGCAGGGAGCTGTCTCTGGCTACACCTTC. As protein: CSVSQGAVSGYTF. Full variable domain (outside the CDR3, taken from reference TRBV29-1 and TRBJ1-2): SAVISQKPSRDICQRGTSLTIQCQVDSQVTMMFWYRQQPGQSLTLIATANQGSEATYESGFVIDKFPISRPNLTFSTLTVSNMSPEDSSIYLCSVSQGAVSGYTFGSGTRLTVV.